The clone carrying this T cell receptor beta chain came up a few times. The antigen remains unidentified. The data derive from a study of beta chain features in type 1 diabetes. Study-level findings and limits: Among all four CD4+ subsets, Type 1 diabetes patients had TCRB CDR3s that were moderately but significantly shorter. In comparison with healthy donors, patients had naive, central memory and Treg TCRB repertoires that appeared more similar. Reads derived from cDNA could over-represent cells showing high TCR expression.

Sequenced material consisted of expressed TCRB transcripts (all of the isolated RNA was reverse transcribed). The method was immunoSEQ multiplex PCR; TCRdb's version includes in-frame clones alone and lacks a portion of them. The sample yields 600,000 or so clones, 12% seen once. Sorted CD4+ subsets: naive, central memory, regulatory, stem cell-like memory (CD45RO/CCR7/CD25/CD127/CD95/CD27 panel). Purity above 98% was achieved in all sorted populations. The clonotype originates from a young man with type 1 diabetes. Sequences were obtained from naive CD4+ T cells from blood.

The CDR3 sequence is CASSLGLSTDTQYF. The CDR3 bases are TGTGCCAGCAGCCTCGGACTTAGCACAGATACGCAGTATTTT. This chain links TRBV7-6 with TRBJ2-3; the D gene is possibly TRBD2 (5 bases). Germline CDR1 is SGHVS and CDR2 is FNYEAQ. Trimming removed 5 bases at V and 0 bases at J, with 9 bases between. The CDR3 is 14 residues long.